These 10 T cell receptor beta chains came from one sample sequenced in a study of T cells in Graves' hyperthyroidism and ophthalmopathy. Template material for amplifying TCR beta CDR3 regions consisted of RNA transcripts. TCR CDR3 underwent first-round RT-PCR with the HTBI primer set. TCRdb redid the calling of the multiplex PCR reads with MiXCR, one entry per CDR3 protein. The sample yields about 720,000 distinct CDR3 sequences, about 15% seen once. Sequenced: blood. The receptors were gathered from a man between 18 and 29 years old with Graves' hyperthyroidism.

The table lists this clonotype with many counts. The rearrangement joins TRBV27 to TRBJ2-1; TRBD2 matches at 7 bases. Germline loops: CDR1 MNHEY, CDR2 SMNVEV (reference sequence). V gave up 5 bases and J gave up 3 bases; unmatched junction bases: 7. The CDR3 totals 15 residues. CDR3 bases: TGTGCCAGCAGTCTGTCCGGGAGGAACTACAATGAGCAGTTCTTC. Encoded protein: CASSLSGRNYNEQFF.

The chain is built from TRBV3-1 and TRBJ2-7, with D possibly matching TRBD2 (6 bases). CDR3 length: 14 amino acids. Trimming took off 4 bases at V and 4 bases at J, with 14 bases between the two ends. The germline V gene encodes CDR1 LGHDT and CDR2 YNNKEL (reference sequence). As DNA, the CDR3 is TGTGCCAGCAGCCGCCAGCGGAGGGAATACGAGCAGTACTTC. Translation gives CASSRQRREYEQYF.

Comment on this clonotype: Relative to the germline gene, one junction end is altered; a read error may explain this. The chain recombines TRBV5-1 with TRBJ1-1; D is unclear. The CDR3 sequence is 14 residues long. Per the germline V gene, CDR1 is SGHRS and CDR2 is YFSETQ. Written as DNA, the CDR3 is TGCGCCGGCAGCTTGATCGGGGTCGACACTGAAGCTTTCTTT. It yields the protein CAGSLIGVDTEAFF.

This clonotype came up many times. This chain links TRBV2 with TRBJ2-6, with TRBD1 matching 7 bases. Germline trimming cut 2 bases from V and 4 bases from J; bases unmatched to any gene: 5. CDR1 SNHLY and CDR2 FYNNEI come from the germline V gene. This CDR3 contains 16 residues. Written as DNA, the CDR3 is TGTGCCAGCAGTGAAAAGGGGGCGCCGGGGGCCAACGTCCTGACTTTC. Protein: CASSEKGAPGANVLTF.

This clonotype was recorded once. This may be a read error: a much more frequent sequence differs by one nucleotide. V is TRBV28 and J is TRBJ2-7, with TRBD1 as a possible D gene (8 bases). CDR1 and CDR2 from the germline V gene are MDHEN and SYDVKM. The CDR3 extends over 15 amino acids. The germline V and J ends were trimmed by 8 bases and 7 bases, with 24 bases remaining between them. The CDR3 loop is CASGGAGGRGLEQYF. The CDR3 DNA is TGTGCCAGCGGGGGGGCCGGGGGCAGGGGGCTTGAGCAGTACTTC.

The chain couples TRBV14 to TRBJ1-1; D unclear. The CDR3 covers 14 residues. The V gene lost 2 bases and the J gene lost 4 bases, with 11 bases spanning the gap. In germline, CDR1 is SGHDN, CDR2 FVKESK. The CDR3 DNA reads as TGTGCCAGCAGCCAATTCGGGATGGCCACTGAAGCTTTCTTT. Its protein product is CASSQFGMATEAFF.

This clonotype was detected only a few times. V is TRBV29-1 and J is TRBJ1-1; 9 bases are shared with TRBD1. The CDR3 sequence is 15 residues long. The V gene end was trimmed by 6 bases and the J gene end by 1 base; junction bases not matched to a gene: 9. Germline V gene lookup returns CDR1 SQVTM and CDR2 ANQGSEA. The CDR3 coding sequence is TGCAGCGTCACAAAGGGGGACAGGGCGAACACTGAAGCTTTCTTT. Translated, it gives CSVTKGDRANTEAFF.

This clonotype has at least ten counts. V gene TRBV7-9 combines with J gene TRBJ2-7; TRBD2 might be the D (5 bases). The CDR3 runs to 13 residues. CDR1 is SEHNR and CDR2 is FQNEAQ in the germline V gene (reference sequence). V shed 5 bases and J shed 3 bases, with 11 bases lying between them. CDR3 coding DNA: TGTGCCAGCAGCGGGAGTTCCCTCTACGAGCAGTACTTC. This sequence encodes CASSGSSLYEQYF.

This clonotype was counted a few times. The V gene is TRBV4-1, the J gene TRBJ2-3, with 9 positions matching TRBD2. The CDR3 covers 16 residues. From germline, CDR1 is MGHRA and CDR2 YSYEKL. V dropped 4 bases and J dropped 0; count of bases not matched to a gene: 5. The CDR3 coding sequence is TGCGCCAGCAGCCGCCTAGCGGGACGCAGCACAGATACGCAGTATTTT. Amino acid sequence: CASSRLAGRSTDTQYF.

The rearrangement joins TRBV2 to TRBJ2-1, with TRBD1 matching 10 bases. The V gene's germline CDR1 is SNHLY and CDR2 FYNNEI. J lost 5 bases, V lost 4 bases, and 5 bases had no gene match. CDR3 length: 15 amino acids. The CDR3 DNA is TGTGCCAGCAGTGTGGGACAGGGGCCACACAATGAGCAGTTCTTC. Residues: CASSVGQGPHNEQFF. The full variable domain, in which reference TRBV2 and TRBJ2-1 provide the parts outside the CDR3, is EPEVTQTPSHQVTQMGQEVILRCVPISNHLYFYWYRQILGQKVEFLVSFYNNEISEKSEIFDDQFSVERPDGSNFTLKIRSTKLEDSAMYFCASSVGQGPHNEQFFGPGTRLTVL.